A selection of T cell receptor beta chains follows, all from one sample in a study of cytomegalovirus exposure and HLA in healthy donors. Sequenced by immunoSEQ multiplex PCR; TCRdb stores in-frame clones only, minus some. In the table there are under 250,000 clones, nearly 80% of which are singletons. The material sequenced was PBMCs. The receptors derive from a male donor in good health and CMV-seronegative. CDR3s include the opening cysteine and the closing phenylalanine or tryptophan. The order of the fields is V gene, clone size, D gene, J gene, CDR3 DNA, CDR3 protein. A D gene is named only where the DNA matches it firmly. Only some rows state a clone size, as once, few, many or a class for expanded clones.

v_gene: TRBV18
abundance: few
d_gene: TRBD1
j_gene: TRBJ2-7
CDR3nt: TGTGCCAGCTCACCGGGACAGACCTACGAGCAGTACTTC
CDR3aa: CASSPGQTYEQYF

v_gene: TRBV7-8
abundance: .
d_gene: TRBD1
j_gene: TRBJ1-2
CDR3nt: TGTGCCAGCAGCTCCGGGACAGCGAGCAGCTACACCTTC
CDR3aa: CASSSGTASSYTF

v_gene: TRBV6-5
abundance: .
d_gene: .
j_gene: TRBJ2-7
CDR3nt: TGTGCCAGCAGTTACTTGACAGACTCCTACGAGCAGTACTTC
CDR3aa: CASSYLTDSYEQYF

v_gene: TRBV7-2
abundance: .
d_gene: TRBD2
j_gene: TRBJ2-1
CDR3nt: TGTGCCAGCAGCTACCAACTAGCGGGGAGCTCCTACAATGAGCAGTTCTTC
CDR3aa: CASSYQLAGSSYNEQFF

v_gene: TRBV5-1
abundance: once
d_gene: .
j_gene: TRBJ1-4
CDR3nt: TGCGCCAGCAGCCTCGCGGGAAGTAATGAAAAACTGTTTTTT
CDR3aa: CASSLAGSNEKLFF

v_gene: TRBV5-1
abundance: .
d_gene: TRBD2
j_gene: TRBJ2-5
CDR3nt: TGCGCCAGCAGCTTGGCCTCCAGGACTAGCGGGGGGCTGACCCAGTACTTC
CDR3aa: CASSLASRTSGGLTQYF

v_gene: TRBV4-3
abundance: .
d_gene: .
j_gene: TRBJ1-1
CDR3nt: TGCGCCAGCAGCTTACGCCTCCGGGACACGGCGAACACTGAAGCTTTCTTT
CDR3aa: CASSLRLRDTANTEAFF

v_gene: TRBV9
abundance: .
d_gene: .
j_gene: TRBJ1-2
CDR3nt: TGTGCCAGCAGCGACAGGGTAGTCGGCTACACCTTC
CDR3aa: CASSDRVVGYTF

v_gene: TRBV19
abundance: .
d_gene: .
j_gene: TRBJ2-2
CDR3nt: TGTGCCAGTAAGGACTTGAACACCGGGGAGCTGTTTTTT
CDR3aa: CASKDLNTGELFF

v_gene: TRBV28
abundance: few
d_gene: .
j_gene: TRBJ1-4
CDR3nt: TGTGCCAGCACCCTAGGGGCAGGGAAAGGTGAAAAACTGTTTTTT
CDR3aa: CASTLGAGKGEKLFF

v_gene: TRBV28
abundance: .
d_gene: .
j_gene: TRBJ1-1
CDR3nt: TGTGCCAGCAGTTTGCCCCAGGGTGCCACTGAAGCTTTCTTT
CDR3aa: CASSLPQGATEAFF

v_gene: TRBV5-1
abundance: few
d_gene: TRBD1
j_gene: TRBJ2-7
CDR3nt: TGCGCCAGCAGCGGTGGGGACAGGCCCTACGAGCAGTACTTC
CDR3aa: CASSGGDRPYEQYF

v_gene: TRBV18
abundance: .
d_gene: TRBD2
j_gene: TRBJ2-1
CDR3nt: TGTGCCAGCTCACCACCTAGCGGGAGGGCCCTCGGCAATGAGCAGTTCTTC
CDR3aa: CASSPPSGRALGNEQFF

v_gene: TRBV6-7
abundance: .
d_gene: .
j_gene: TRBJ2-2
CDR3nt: TGTGCCAGCAGGCTTCAACAATACACCGGGGAGCTGTTTTTT
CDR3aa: CASRLQQYTGELFF

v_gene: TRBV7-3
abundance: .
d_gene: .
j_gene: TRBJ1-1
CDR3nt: TGTGCCAGCAGCTTTTTACAGAAAATGAACACTGAAGCTTTCTTT
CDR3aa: CASSFLQKMNTEAFF

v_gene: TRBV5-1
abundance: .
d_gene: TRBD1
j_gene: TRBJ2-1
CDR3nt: TGCGCCAGCAGTACGGTAACAGGGGTAGGGAATGAGCAGTTCTTC
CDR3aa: CASSTVTGVGNEQFF

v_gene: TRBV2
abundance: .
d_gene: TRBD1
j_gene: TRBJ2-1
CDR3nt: TGTGCCAGCAGCGGAACCTGGACAGGTTCCTACAATGAGCAGTTCTTC
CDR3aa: CASSGTWTGSYNEQFF

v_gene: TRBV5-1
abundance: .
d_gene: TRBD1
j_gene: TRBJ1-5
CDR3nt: TGCGCCAGCAGCCCAGGGACAGGGGGAGGTCAGCCCCAGCATTTT
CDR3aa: CASSPGTGGGQPQHF

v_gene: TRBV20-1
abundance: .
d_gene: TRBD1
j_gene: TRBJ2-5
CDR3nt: TGCAGTCTACAGGGGATCGAGACCCAGTACTTC
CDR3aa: CSLQGIETQYF

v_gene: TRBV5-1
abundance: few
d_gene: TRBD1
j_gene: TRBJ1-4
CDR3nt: TGCGCCAGCAGCTTGGGGCAGGGGGCGGAAAAACTGTTTTTT
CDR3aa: CASSLGQGAEKLFF

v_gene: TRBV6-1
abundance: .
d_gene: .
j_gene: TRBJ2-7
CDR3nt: TGTGCCAGCAGTGAAACCCCCACTAATTCCTACGAGCAGTACTTC
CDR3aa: CASSETPTNSYEQYF

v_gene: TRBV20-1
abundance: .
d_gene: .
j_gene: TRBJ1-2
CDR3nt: TGCAGTGAATATGGCAATGGCTACACCTTC
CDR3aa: CSEYGNGYTF

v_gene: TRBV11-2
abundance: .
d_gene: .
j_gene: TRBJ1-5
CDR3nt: TGTGCCAGCAGCTTAGGGAGCTTTAGCGGTCAGCCCCAGCATTTT
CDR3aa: CASSLGSFSGQPQHF

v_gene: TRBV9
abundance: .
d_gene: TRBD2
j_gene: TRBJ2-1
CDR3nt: TGTGCCAGCAGCGTTCTAGCGGGAGGTCCGTACAATGAGCAGTTCTTC
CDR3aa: CASSVLAGGPYNEQFF

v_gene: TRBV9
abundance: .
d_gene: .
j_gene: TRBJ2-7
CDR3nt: TGTGCCAGCAGCGAGGGGGGGCACGCCACCTACGAGCAGTACTTC
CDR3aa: CASSEGGHATYEQYF

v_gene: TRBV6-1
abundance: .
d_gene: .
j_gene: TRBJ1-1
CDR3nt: TGTGCCAGCAGTGAAACCAGGGGCAATACTGAAGCTTTCTTT
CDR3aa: CASSETRGNTEAFF

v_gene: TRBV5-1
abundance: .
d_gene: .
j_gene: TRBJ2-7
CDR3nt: TGCGCCAGCAGCCCGGACAGAACCTACGAGCAGTACTTC
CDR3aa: CASSPDRTYEQYF

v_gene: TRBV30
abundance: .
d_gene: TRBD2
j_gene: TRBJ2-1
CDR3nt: TGTGCTTTAAACCCCACTAGCGGAGCCTCCTACAATGAGCAGTTCTTC
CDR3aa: CALNPTSGASYNEQFF

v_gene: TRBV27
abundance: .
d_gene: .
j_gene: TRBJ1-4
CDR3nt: TGTGCCAGCAGTTTGACCCCGCGGGGAAGTAATGAAAAACTGTTTTTT
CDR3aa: CASSLTPRGSNEKLFF

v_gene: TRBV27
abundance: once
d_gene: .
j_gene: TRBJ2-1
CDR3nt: TGTGCCGGCAGTTTACCGTCTGGAGGATCCTACAATGAGCAGTTCTTC
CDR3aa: CAGSLPSGGSYNEQFF

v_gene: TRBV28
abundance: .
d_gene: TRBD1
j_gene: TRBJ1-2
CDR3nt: TGTGCCAGCAGTTTAGACACAGGGGTCAGCTATGGCTACACCTTC
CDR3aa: CASSLDTGVSYGYTF

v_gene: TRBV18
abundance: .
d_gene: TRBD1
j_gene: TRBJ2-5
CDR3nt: TGTGCCAGCTCACCGACAGGGGGCAGGGAGACCCAGTACTTC
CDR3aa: CASSPTGGRETQYF

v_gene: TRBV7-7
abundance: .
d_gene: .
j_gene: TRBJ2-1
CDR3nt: TGTGCTAGCAGTCGACGACTGTTAGCACCCCCCAACTGGGATGAGCAGTTCTTC
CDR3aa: CASSRRLLAPPNWDEQFF

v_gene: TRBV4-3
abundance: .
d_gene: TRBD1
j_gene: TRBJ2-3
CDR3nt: TGCGCCAGCAGCCTCTTCAGGGGGGATACGCAGTATTTT
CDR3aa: CASSLFRGDTQYF

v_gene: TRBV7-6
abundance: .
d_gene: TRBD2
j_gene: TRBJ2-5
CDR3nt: TGTGCCAGCAGCTGGGGTAGCGGGGGGGCCGAGGAGACCCAGTACTTC
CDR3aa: CASSWGSGGAEETQYF

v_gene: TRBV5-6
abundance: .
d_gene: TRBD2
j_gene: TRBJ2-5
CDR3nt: TGTGCCAGCAGCTTGAGGCTAGCGGGGGGTCAAGAGACCCAGTACTTC
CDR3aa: CASSLRLAGGQETQYF

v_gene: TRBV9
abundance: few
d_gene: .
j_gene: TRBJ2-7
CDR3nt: TGTGCCAGCAGCGCCAGGGGAGTCGGGTACGAGCAGTACTTC
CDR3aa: CASSARGVGYEQYF

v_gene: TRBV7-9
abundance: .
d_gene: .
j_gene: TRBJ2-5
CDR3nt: TGTTCCAGCAGCTTAGAGGGCGGCCCCGGGGCCCAGTACTTC
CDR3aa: CSSSLEGGPGAQYF

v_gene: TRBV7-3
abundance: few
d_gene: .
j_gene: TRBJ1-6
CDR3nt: TGTGCCAGCAGCTTAACCGAGCCCCTCCACTTT
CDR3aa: CASSLTEPLHF

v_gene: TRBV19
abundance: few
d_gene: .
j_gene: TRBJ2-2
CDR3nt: TGTGCCAGTAGTATACAGGGGACCACCGGGGAGCTGTTTTTT
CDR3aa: CASSIQGTTGELFF

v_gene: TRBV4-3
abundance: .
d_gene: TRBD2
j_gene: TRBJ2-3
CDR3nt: TGCGCCAGCAGCCAAGGGGTCGAGGGAGGGACGCAGTATTTT
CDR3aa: CASSQGVEGGTQYF

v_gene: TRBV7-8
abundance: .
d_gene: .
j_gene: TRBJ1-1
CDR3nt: TGTGCCAGCAGCTTACGGGATCACGCTGAAGCTTTCTTT
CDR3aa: CASSLRDHAEAFF

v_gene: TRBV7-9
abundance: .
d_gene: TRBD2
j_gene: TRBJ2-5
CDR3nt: TGTGCCAGCAGCTTAGAACTAGCGGGGGGCCAAGAGACCCAGTACTTC
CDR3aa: CASSLELAGGQETQYF

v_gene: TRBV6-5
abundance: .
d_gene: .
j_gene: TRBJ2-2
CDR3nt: TGTGCCACTGTGGGAGCCGGGGAGCTGTTTTTT
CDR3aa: CATVGAGELFF

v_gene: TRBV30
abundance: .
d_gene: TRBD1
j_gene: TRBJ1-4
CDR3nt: TGTGCCTGGAGTGGACAGGGTTCTAATGAAAAACTGTTTTTT
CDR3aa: CAWSGQGSNEKLFF

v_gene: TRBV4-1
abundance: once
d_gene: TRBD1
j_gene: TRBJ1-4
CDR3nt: TGCGCCAGCAGCCACCGGACAGGGGCTAATGAAAAACTGTTTTTT
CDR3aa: CASSHRTGANEKLFF

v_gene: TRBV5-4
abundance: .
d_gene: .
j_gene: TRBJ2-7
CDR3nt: TGTGCCAGCAGCTCAGTGTCGGGCGAGCAGTACTTC
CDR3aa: CASSSVSGEQYF

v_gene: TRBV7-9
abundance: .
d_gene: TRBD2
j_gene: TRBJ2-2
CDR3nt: TGTGCCAGCAGCTTACCGGGACTATCGAACACCGGGGAGCTGTTTTTT
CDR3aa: CASSLPGLSNTGELFF

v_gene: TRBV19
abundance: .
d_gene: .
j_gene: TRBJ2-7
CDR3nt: TGTGCCAGTAGCCGAAGGAGGGGGCCGGGCTACGAGCAGTACTTC
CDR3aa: CASSRRRGPGYEQYF

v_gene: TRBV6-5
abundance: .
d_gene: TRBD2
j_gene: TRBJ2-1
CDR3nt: TGTGCCAGCACCCGCGCGGGACTAACTGGTGAGCAGTTCTTC
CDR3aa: CASTRAGLTGEQFF

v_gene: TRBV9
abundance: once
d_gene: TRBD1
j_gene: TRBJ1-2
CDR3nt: TGTGCCAGCAGCGCTATGACAGGGTATGGCTACACCTTC
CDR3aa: CASSAMTGYGYTF

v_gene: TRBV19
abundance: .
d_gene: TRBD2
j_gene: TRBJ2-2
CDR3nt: TGTGCCAGTAGTTTGGGACTATTTCCCGGGGAGCTGTTTTTT
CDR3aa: CASSLGLFPGELFF